What follows are 16 T cell receptor beta chains derived from one specimen sequenced in a study of blood T cell repertoires in COVID-19. Assay: immunoSEQ multiplex PCR; the TCRdb copy retains only in-frame clones and omits some. Found here are hundreds of thousands of clones, about 83% of them singletons; the top ten hold around 4.6%. What was sequenced was PBMCs or T cells enriched from blood (not recorded which). These TCRs come from a woman aged 45 to 65 who had been exposed to COVID-19.

In its sample, this clone was seen once. V and J are TRBV15 and TRBJ2-3; 7 bases match TRBD2. Germline-derived CDR1 and CDR2 are LNHNV and YYDKDF (reference sequence). CDR3 length: 17 residues. V shed 0 bases, J shed 0 bases, and the junction held 6 bases outside the gene matches. CDR3 region: CATSRDGLAVSTDTQYF. The CDR3, as DNA: TGTGCCACCAGCAGAGACGGGCTAGCGGTTAGCACAGATACGCAGTATTTT.

The V gene is TRBV30, the J gene TRBJ1-5, with D maybe TRBD1 (5 bases). Trimming took 3 bases from V and 7 from J, leaving 13 bases between them. Per germline, CDR1 GTSNPN and CDR2 SVGIG (reference sequence). The CDR3 extends over 13 amino acids. Written as DNA, the CDR3 is TGTGCCTGGAGCGTCCAGGGATGGCAGCCCCAGCATTTT. Residues: CAWSVQGWQPQHF.

The rearrangement uses TRBV5-1 and TRBJ2-2; 9 positions match TRBD2. CDR1 SGHRS and CDR2 YFSETQ come from the germline V gene. The V segment lost 6 bases and the J segment 6 bases; nucleotides outside the gene matches: 9. The CDR3 consists of 15 residues. The CDR3 nucleotides are TGCGCCAGCACCCCGGGTAGCGGGGGCTCCGGGGAGCTGTTTTTT. Its protein product is CASTPGSGGSGELFF. The whole variable domain, filled in from reference TRBV5-1 and TRBJ2-2, reads KAGVTQTPRYLIKTRGQQVTLSCSPISGHRSVSWYQQTPGQGLQFLFEYFSETQRNKGNFPGRFSGRQFSNSRSEMNVSTLELGDSALYLCASTPGSGGSGELFFGEGSRLTVL.

This clone was found once. V usage is TRBV3-1 (or the pseudogene TRBV3-2) and J usage is TRBJ2-2; possibly TRBD2 for D (5 bases). This CDR3 is built from 13 residues. Germline CDR1 LGHDT, CDR2 YNNKEL (reference sequence). The V end lost 1 base, the J end lost 8 bases, and 8 bases lay between the germline ends. As DNA, the CDR3 is TGTGCCAGCAGCCAAGGAGGGCTGGGGGAGCTGTTTTTT. As protein: CASSQGGLGELFF.

This clone has a single count. CDR3 loop: CASSPRHLDTGELFF. The DNA of the CDR3 is TGTGCCAGCTCACCACGGCACCTGGACACCGGGGAGCTGTTTTTT. The chain couples TRBV18 to TRBJ2-2; D is unclear. The CDR3 is 15 amino acids. Trimming stripped 1 base from V and 3 bases from J, with 9 bases between. Germline assignment: CDR1 KGHSH and CDR2 LQKENI.

The rearrangement joins TRBV27 to TRBJ2-2, with 11 bases fitting TRBD2. The CDR3 totals 15 residues. The V gene end was trimmed by 8 bases and the J gene end by 5 bases; junction bases not matched to a gene: 7. The germline gives CDR1 MNHEY, CDR2 SMNVEV (reference sequence). For the CDR3, the DNA is TGTGCCAGCGGCCTTAGCGGGGGGGGAACCGGGGAGCTGTTTTTT. Translating gives CASGLSGGGTGELFF.

The chain carries TRBV27 and TRBJ1-1; D uncertain. The CDR3 covers 13 residues. CDR1 and CDR2 (germline): MNHEY, SMNVEV (reference sequence). Trimming shortened V by 2 bases and J by 4 bases, and 8 bases separated the two germline ends. CDR3 amino acids: CASSLTGSTEAFF. CDR3 bases: TGTGCCAGCAGTTTAACGGGGAGCACTGAAGCTTTCTTT.

This clone was picked up one time. V and J are TRBV5-6 and TRBJ2-3; 7 nucleotides line up with TRBD1. The germline CDR1 and CDR2 sequences are SGHDT and YYEEEE. The CDR3 extends over 14 amino acids. V was clipped by 4 bases and J by 2 bases; unmatched bases: 4. CDR3 region: CASSPGQTTDTQYF. CDR3 sequence (DNA): TGTGCCAGCAGCCCGGGACAGACCACAGATACGCAGTATTTT.

The chain has TRBV19 and TRBJ1-5; D is uncertain. Germline V gene data show CDR1 as LNHDA and CDR2 as SQIVND (reference sequence). V was clipped by 9 bases and J by 0 bases, with 15 bases between them. CDR3 length: 15 amino acids. CDR3 in DNA: TGTGCCAGCTCCCCTATGACACCTAGCAATCAGCCCCAGCATTTT. Encoded protein: CASSPMTPSNQPQHF.

The chain has TRBV19 and TRBJ2-3; D is undetermined. Germline V lookup: CDR1 LNHDA, CDR2 SQIVND (reference sequence). Trimming stripped 5 bases from V and 2 bases from J, with 20 bases between. The CDR3 has 17 amino acids. CDR3 DNA: TGTGCCAGTAGTTCGAACCCCCGACTTTTAAACACAGATACGCAGTATTTT. Translated: CASSSNPRLLNTDTQYF.

The chain couples TRBV28 to TRBJ2-2; 8 bases line up with TRBD2. Trimming took 5 bases from V and 7 from J; bases not matched to a gene: 6. CDR3 length: 14 amino acids. Germline V gene data show CDR1 as MDHEN and CDR2 as SYDVKM. The CDR3 DNA reads as TGTGCCAGCAGTAGGCGGGGGGTCGTCGGGGAGCTGTTTTTT. This translates into CASSRRGVVGELFF.

V gene TRBV10-3 combines with J gene TRBJ1-1, with 7 bases matching TRBD1. Losses at the gene ends were 6 bases for V and 5 bases for J; bases not matched to a gene: 3. From germline, CDR1 is ENHRY and CDR2 SYGVKD. The CDR3 spans 12 residues. The CDR3 nucleotides read TGTGCCATCAGATCAGGGGGAACTGAAGCTTTCTTT. It codes for CAIRSGGTEAFF.

This clone is a singleton in its sample. The chain employs TRBV29-1 and TRBJ2-3, with D tentatively TRBD1 (6 bases). This CDR3 has 14 residues. CDR1 and CDR2 from the germline V gene are SQVTM and ANQGSEA. Trimming shortened V by 5 bases and J by 4 bases, and 16 bases separated the two germline ends. The DNA of the CDR3 is TGCAGCGTTCTTATAAGGGGGAAGGCAGATACGCAGTATTTT. Its protein product is CSVLIRGKADTQYF.

This clone was counted between two and nine times. The rearrangement joins TRBV29-1 to TRBJ1-2; the D is unclear. With 6 bases removed from V and 8 bases from J, the gap between germline ends came to 19 bases. Germline-derived CDR1 and CDR2 are SQVTM and ANQGSEA. This CDR3 spans 13 amino acids. The CDR3 DNA is TGCAGCGTCAAGCGGACGGAGTCGTCCGGCTACACCTTC. This sequence encodes CSVKRTESSGYTF.

This clone appeared a few times. This chain links TRBV6-5 with TRBJ1-5; 10 nucleotides agree with TRBD1. Trimming at V came to 5 bases and at J to 7 bases, leaving 8 bases not matched to a gene. Germline loops: CDR1 MNHEY, CDR2 SVGAGI. This CDR3 region has 15 residues. The CDR3 DNA sequence: TGTGCCAGCAGTCCCGGGACAGGGGATCGACAGCCCCAGCATTTT. This translates into CASSPGTGDRQPQHF.

This sequence joins TRBV7-2 and TRBJ2-2, with 7 bases lining up with TRBD1. This CDR3 has 16 amino acids. The germline V gene encodes CDR1 SGHTA and CDR2 FQGNSA. The V segment lost 1 base and the J segment 7 bases; nucleotides outside the gene matches: 9. The CDR3 coding sequence is TGTGCCAGCAGCTTAGGAGGGGGCGGGTCGATCGGGGAGCTGTTTTTT. It encodes CASSLGGGGSIGELFF.